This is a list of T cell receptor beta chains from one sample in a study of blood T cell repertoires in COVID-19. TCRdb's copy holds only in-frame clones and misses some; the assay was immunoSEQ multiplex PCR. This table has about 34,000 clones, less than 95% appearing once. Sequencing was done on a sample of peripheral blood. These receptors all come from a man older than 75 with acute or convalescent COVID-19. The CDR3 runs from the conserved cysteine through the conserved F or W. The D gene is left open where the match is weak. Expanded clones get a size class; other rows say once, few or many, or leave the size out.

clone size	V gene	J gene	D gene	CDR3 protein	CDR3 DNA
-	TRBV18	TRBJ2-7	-	CASSPGSGEIYEQYF	TGTGCCAGCTCACCCGGGTCAGGGGAAATCTACGAGCAGTACTTC
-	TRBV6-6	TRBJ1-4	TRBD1	CASIRSRGHVNEKLFF	TGTGCCAGCATTCGATCTAGGGGGCACGTTAATGAAAAACTGTTTTTT
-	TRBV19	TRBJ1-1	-	CASSTSAGYTEAFF	TGTGCCAGTAGCACCAGCGCGGGGTACACTGAAGCTTTCTTT
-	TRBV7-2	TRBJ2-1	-	CASSLSIGTPLYNEQFF	TGTGCCAGCAGCTTATCTATAGGGACACCGCTATACAATGAGCAGTTCTTC
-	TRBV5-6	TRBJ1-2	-	CASSIIGGGYTF	TGTGCCAGCTCGATCATAGGCGGTGGCTACACCTTC
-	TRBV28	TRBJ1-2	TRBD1	CASSPGQGHGYTF	TGTGCCAGCAGTCCCGGACAGGGGCATGGCTACACCTTC
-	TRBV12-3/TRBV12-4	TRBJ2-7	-	CASSSFYEQYF	TGTGCCAGCAGTTCCTTCTACGAGCAGTACTTC
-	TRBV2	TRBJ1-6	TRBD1	CASRAGGSNSPLHF	TGTGCCAGCAGAGCAGGGGGCAGTAATTCACCCCTCCACTTT
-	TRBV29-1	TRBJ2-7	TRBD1	CSTRTGGSEQYF	TGCAGCACACGGACAGGGGGCAGCGAGCAGTACTTC
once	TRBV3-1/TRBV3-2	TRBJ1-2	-	CASSFGGEDYGYTF	TGTGCCAGCAGCTTCGGGGGGGAGGACTATGGCTACACCTTC
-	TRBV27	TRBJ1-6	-	CASSLSRSYNSPLHF	TGTGCCAGCAGTTTATCGCGCTCCTATAATTCACCCCTCCACTTT
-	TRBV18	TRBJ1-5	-	CASSGEVNQPQHF	TGTGCCAGCTCCGGGGAGGTCAATCAGCCCCAGCATTTT
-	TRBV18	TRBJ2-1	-	CASSPDSQEQFF	TGTGCCAGCTCACCTGACAGTCAAGAGCAGTTCTTC
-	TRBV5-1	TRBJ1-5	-	CASSLDNNQPQHF	TGCGCCAGCAGCTTGGATAACAATCAGCCCCAGCATTTT
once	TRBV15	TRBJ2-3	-	CATSRRTVTDTQYF	TGTGCCACCAGCAGACGGACAGTCACAGATACGCAGTATTTT
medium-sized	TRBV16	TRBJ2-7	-	CASSHALQDPYEQYF	TGTGCCAGCAGCCACGCACTACAGGATCCCTACGAGCAGTACTTC
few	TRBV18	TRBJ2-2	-	CASSPRTESTGELFF	TGTGCCAGCTCACCACGGACAGAAAGCACCGGGGAGCTGTTTTTT